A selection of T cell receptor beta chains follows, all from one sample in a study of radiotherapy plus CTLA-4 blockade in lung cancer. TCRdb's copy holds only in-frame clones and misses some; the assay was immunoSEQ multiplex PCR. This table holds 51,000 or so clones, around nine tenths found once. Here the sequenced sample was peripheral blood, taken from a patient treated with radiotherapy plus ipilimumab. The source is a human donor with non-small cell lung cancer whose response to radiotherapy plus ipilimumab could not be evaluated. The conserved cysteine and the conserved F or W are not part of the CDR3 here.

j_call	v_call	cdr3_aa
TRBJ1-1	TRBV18	ASSPLAGQGFNEAF
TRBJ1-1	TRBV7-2	ASSIRDSLNTEAF
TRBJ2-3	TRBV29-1	SVVASLSDTQY
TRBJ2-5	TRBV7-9	ASSPTPYRETQY
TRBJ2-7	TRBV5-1	ASSSSGNYYEQY
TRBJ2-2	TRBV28	ASRGNTGELF
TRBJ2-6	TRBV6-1	ASSEGGAGANVLT
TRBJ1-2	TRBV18	ASSPQFGTGSSGYT
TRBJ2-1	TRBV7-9	ASSPPGLAGYNEQF
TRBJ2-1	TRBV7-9	ASSPWTSGLNNEQF
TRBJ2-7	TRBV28	ASSSRGETAYEQY
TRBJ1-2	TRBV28	ASSLNYGYT
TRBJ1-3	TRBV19	ASSLWDTAGNTIY
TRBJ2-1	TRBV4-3	ASSQDSRGAKGGEQF
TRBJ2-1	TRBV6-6	ASGRDQRVGEQF
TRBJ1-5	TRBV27	ASSFGGNQPQH
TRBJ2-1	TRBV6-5	ASSYESLALTNEQF
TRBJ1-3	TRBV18	ASSPSGANSGNTIY
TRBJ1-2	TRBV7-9	ASSLVRNYGYT